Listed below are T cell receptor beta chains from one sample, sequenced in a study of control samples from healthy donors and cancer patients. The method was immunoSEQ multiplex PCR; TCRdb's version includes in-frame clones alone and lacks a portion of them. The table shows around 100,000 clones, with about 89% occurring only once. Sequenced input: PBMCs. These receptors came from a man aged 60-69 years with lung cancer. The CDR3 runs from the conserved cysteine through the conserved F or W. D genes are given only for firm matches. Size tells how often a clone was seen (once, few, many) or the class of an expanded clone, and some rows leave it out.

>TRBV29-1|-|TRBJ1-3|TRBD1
TGCAGCGTCCGGGACAGGGTTGAGGGCACCATATATTTT
CSVRDRVEGTIYF
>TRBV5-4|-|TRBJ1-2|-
TGTGCCAGCAGCTTACCCCCTGGGAATGGCTACACCTTC
CASSLPPGNGYTF
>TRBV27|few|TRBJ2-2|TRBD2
TGTCCCAGCAGTTCAGAACCGCGGGGGGGCCGGACCGGGGAGCTGTTTTTT
CPSSSEPRGGRTGELFF
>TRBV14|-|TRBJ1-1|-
TGTGCCAGCAGCCAAGAGGGTCAGGGTCCTCTCCCCCGGGAAGCTTTCTTT
CASSQEGQGPLPREAFF
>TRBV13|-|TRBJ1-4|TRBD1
TGTGCCAGCAGCTTATACAGGGGTGGTGAAAAACTGTTTTTT
CASSLYRGGEKLFF
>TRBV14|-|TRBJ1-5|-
TGTGCCAGCAGCCACGGCGCGGATCAGCCCCAGCATTTT
CASSHGADQPQHF
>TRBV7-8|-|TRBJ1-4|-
TGTGCCAGCAGCTCCAGGGATGGGAGGGCTAATGAAAAACTGTTTTTT
CASSSRDGRANEKLFF
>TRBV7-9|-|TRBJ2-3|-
TGTGCCAGCACTCTCAGGGACGGCACAGATACGCAGTATTTT
CASTLRDGTDTQYF
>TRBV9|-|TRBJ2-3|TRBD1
TGTGCCAGCAGCGTTCTCCAGGGGACAGGCTCTAGCACAGATACGCAGTATTTT
CASSVLQGTGSSTDTQYF
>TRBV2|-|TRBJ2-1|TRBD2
TGTGCCAGCAGTGGCGGGGGGTTTGAGCAGTTCTTC
CASSGGGFEQFF
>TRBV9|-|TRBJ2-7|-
TGTGCCAGCAGCGACGGCAGGCTATACGAGCAGTACTTC
CASSDGRLYEQYF
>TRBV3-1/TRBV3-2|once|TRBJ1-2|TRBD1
TGTGCCAGCAGCCTACGACAGGGAATTTCTAACTATGGCTACACCTTC
CASSLRQGISNYGYTF
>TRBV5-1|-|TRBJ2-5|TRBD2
TGCGCCAGCAGGAGCGGGGGGGCCTTAGAGACCCAGTACTTC
CASRSGGALETQYF
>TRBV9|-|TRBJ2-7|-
TGTGCCAGCAGCGTAGATGGGGTGAGCTCCTACGAGCAGTACTTC
CASSVDGVSSYEQYF
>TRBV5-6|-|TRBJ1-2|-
TGTGCCAGCAGCTACCCGGGGCTCTATGGCTACACCTTC
CASSYPGLYGYTF
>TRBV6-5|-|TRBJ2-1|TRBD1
TGTGCCAGCAGTTACTATTCGGACAGGGGGAATGAGCAGTTCTTC
CASSYYSDRGNEQFF
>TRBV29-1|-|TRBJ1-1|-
TGCAGCGTTGAGGGGTGGAACGCTGAAGCTTTCTTT
CSVEGWNAEAFF
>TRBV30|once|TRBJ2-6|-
TGTGCCTGGAGGGGACACCTCTCTGGGGCCAACGTCCTGACTTTC
CAWRGHLSGANVLTF
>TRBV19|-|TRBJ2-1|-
TGTGCCAGCTATCTTGGCGGTGCTGGGGGAATCAATGAGCAGTTCTTC
CASYLGGAGGINEQFF
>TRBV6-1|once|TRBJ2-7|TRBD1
TGTGCCAGCAGTGAAGCGGGACAGACTACCTACGAGCAGTACTTC
CASSEAGQTTYEQYF
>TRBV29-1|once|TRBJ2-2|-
TGCAGCGTTGCTGAAGCGGGCACCGGGGAGCTGTTTTTT
CSVAEAGTGELFF
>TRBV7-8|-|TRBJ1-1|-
TGTGCCAGCAGCTTATTCGAGGGAAACACTGAAGCTTTCTTT
CASSLFEGNTEAFF
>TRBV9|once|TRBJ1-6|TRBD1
TGTGCCAGCAGCCGGACAGGGGTGAATTCACCCCTCCACTTT
CASSRTGVNSPLHF
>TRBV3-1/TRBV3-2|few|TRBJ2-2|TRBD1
TGTGCCAGCAGCCGGACAGGGGGGGTCGGGGAGCTGTTTTTT
CASSRTGGVGELFF
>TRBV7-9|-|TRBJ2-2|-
TGTGCCAGCAGCTTCGCGGGCGACAGCCCCAGCACCGGGGAGCTGTTTTTT
CASSFAGDSPSTGELFF
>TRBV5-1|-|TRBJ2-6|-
TGCGCCAGCAGCTTGGGCGCAGGTTTGGGGGCCAACGTCCTGACTTTC
CASSLGAGLGANVLTF
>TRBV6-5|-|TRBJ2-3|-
TGTGCCACCCGCCCGGGCACAGATACGCAGTATTTT
CATRPGTDTQYF
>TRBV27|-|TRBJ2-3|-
TGTGCCAGCAAGAGGAGTTCTAGCACAGATACGCAGTATTTT
CASKRSSSTDTQYF
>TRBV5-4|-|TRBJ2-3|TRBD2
TGTGCCAGCAGTCCGTGGGGGGGATTAAGCACAGATACGCAGTATTTT
CASSPWGGLSTDTQYF
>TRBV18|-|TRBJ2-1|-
TGTGCCAGCTCACCTAGCGGCCCAGCCTCAGATGAGCAGTTCTTC
CASSPSGPASDEQFF
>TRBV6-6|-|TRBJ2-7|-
TGTGCCAGCAGCATGGGAAGGGGAGTCTACGAGCAGTACTTC
CASSMGRGVYEQYF
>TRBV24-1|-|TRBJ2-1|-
TGTGCCACCAGTGTCTCAAGGGGCGCAATCAATGAGCAGTTCTTC
CATSVSRGAINEQFF
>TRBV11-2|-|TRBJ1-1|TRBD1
TGTGCCAGCAGCCAAAACAGGGGCTCGGTTAGGGAGGCTTTCTTT
CASSQNRGSVREAFF
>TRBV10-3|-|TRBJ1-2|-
TGTGCCATCATGGGGGGCGGTAGGGAAAGTGGCTACACCTTC
CAIMGGGRESGYTF
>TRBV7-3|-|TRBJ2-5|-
TGTGCCAGCAGTCGATATGGACTGGTACAAGAGACCCAGTACTTC
CASSRYGLVQETQYF
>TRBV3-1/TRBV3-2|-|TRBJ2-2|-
TGTGCCAGCAGCCAAGAGATACAGAACACCGGGGAGCTGTTTTTT
CASSQEIQNTGELFF
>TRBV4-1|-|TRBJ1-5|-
TGCGCCAGCAGCCAAGGCCAGGGGAGGGGAGAGCCCCAGCATTTT
CASSQGQGRGEPQHF
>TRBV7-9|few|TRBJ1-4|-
TGTGCCAGCAGCTTAGCGGCCGTCGGGGGTGAAAAACTGTTTTTT
CASSLAAVGGEKLFF
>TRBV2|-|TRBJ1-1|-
TGTGCCAGCAGTGAAAGGGACGACGCTGAAGCTTTCTTT
CASSERDDAEAFF
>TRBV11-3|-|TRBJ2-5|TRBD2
TGTGCCAGCAGCCGGAGCGGGGCCAGAGAGACCCAGTACTTC
CASSRSGARETQYF
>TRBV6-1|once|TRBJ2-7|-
TGTGCCAGCAGTGAACCTGGCCCGGCCGAGCAGTACTTC
CASSEPGPAEQYF
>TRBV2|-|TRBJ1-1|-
TGTGCCAGCAGTGAAGAGAGGCAGGCTCAAGCTTTCTTT
CASSEERQAQAFF